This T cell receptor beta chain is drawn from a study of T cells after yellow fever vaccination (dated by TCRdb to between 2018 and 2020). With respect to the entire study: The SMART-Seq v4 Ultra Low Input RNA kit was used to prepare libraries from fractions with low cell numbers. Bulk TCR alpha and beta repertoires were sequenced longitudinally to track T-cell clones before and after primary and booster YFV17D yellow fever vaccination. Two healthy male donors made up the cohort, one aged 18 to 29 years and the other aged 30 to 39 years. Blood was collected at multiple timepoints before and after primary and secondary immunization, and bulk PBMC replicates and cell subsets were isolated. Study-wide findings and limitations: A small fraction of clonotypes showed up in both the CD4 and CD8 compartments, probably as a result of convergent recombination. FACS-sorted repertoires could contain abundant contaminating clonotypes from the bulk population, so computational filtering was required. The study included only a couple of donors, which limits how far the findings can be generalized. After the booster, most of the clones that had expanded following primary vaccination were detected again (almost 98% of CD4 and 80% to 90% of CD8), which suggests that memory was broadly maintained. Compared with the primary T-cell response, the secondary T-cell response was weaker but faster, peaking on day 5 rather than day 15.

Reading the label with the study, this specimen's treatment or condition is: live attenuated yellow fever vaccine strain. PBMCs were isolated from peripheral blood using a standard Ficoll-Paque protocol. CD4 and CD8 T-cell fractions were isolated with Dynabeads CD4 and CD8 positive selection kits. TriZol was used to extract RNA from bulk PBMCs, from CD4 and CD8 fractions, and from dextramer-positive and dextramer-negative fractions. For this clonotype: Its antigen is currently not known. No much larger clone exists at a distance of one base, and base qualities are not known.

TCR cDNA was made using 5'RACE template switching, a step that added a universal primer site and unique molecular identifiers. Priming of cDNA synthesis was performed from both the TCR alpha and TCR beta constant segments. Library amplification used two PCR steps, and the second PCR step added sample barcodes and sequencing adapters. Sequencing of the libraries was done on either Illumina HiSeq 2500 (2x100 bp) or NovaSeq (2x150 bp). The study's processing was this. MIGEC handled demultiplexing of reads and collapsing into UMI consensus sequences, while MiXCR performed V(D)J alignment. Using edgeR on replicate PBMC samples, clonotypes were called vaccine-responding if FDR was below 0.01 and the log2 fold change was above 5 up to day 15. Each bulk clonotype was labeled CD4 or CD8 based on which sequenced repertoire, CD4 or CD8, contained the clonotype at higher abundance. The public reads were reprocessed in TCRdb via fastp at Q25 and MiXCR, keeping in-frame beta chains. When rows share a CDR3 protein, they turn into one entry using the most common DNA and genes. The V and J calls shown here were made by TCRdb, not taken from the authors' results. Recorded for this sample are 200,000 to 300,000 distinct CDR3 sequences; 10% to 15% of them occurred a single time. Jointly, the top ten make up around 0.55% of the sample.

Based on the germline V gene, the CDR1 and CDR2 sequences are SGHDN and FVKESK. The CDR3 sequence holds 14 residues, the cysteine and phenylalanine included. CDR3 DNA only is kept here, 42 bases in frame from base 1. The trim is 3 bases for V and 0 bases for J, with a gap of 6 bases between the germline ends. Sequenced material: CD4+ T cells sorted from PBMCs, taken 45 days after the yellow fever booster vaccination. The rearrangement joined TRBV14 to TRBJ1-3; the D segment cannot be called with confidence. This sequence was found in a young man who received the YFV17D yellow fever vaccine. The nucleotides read TGTGCCAGCAGCCATACATACTCTGGAAACACCATATATTTT. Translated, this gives CASSHTYSGNTIYF.